This T cell receptor (beta chain) originates from a study of T cell changes during pregnancy in multiple sclerosis. The CDR3 length is 16 residues. Germline CDR1 reads SEHNR; CDR2 reads FQNEAQ (reference sequence). V lost 5 bases, J lost 7 bases, and 23 bases lay in between. Only in-frame clones appear in the TCRdb table, and some are missing; sequencing was by immunoSEQ multiplex PCR. The sample has about 68,000 clones, approximately 90% seen once. The material sequenced was peripheral blood, taken in the third trimester of pregnancy. The TCR was taken from a female donor with multiple sclerosis, enrolled in a pregnancy study. This rearrangement joins TRBV7-9 to TRBJ1-1; weak D call: TRBD1 (6 bases). CDR3 in amino acids: CASSHNNLGQGLEAFF. The CDR3 DNA is TGTGCCAGCAGCCATAATAATTTGGGACAAGGCCTTGAAGCTTTCTTT.